The T cell receptor beta chain described here comes from a study of kidney transplant recipient with SARS-CoV-2 infection. MiXCR, run by TCRdb on the reads, gives a single entry per CDR3 protein. The sample has under 250,000 distinct CDR3 sequences, less than 35% seen once. This clonotype was observed at least ten times. The DNA is omitted, as the CDR3 cannot be located on it reliably, and the CDR3 follows TCRdb's listing. Termini included, the CDR3 measures 19 amino acids. The clonotype was recovered from a young adult male patient who had COVID-19 and was a kidney transplant recipient. Some T cells may originate from the graft donor. The chain uses TRBV7-5 and TRBJ1-2. TRBV7-5 is an annotated pseudogene. The material sequenced was a blood sample, taken at baseline and between days 110 and 120 from a kidney transplant recipient. The CDR3 protein is CISVPESCNEVGKTYGYTF.